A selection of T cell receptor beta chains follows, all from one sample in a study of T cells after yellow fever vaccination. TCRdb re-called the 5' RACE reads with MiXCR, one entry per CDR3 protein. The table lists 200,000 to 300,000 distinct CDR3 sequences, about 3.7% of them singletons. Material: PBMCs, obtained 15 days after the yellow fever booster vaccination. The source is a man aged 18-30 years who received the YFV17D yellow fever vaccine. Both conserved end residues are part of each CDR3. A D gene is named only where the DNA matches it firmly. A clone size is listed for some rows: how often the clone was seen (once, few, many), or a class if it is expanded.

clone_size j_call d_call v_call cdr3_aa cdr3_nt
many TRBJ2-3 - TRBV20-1 CSARGWGGTDTQYF TGCAGTGCTAGAGGGTGGGGGGGCACAGATACGCAGTATTTT
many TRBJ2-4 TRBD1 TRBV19 CASTRDRGTGIQYF TGTGCCAGTACCCGGGACAGGGGGACGGGCATTCAGTACTTC
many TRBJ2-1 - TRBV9 CASSDELEEPFF TGTGCCAGCAGCGATGAACTTGAAGAACCGTTCTTC
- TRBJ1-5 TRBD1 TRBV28 CASSSGGYNQPQHF TGTGCCAGCAGTTCAGGGGGTTACAATCAGCCCCAGCATTTT
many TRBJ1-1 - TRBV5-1 CASSLAGQGILSEAFF TGCGCCAGCAGCTTGGCTGGGCAGGGAATATTATCTGAAGCTTTCTTT
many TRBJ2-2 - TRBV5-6 CASSRFFAGELFF TGTGCCAGCAGCCGCTTTTTCGCAGGGGAGCTGTTTTTT
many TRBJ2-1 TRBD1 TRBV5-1 CASSLDRWQGANEQFF TGCGCCAGCAGCTTGGACCGGTGGCAGGGGGCGAATGAGCAGTTCTTC
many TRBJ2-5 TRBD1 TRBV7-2 CASSFQQGPGETQYF TGTGCCAGCAGCTTCCAACAGGGGCCTGGAGAGACCCAGTACTTC
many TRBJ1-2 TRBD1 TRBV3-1 CASSHLTGGNGYTF TGTGCCAGCAGCCACCTCACAGGGGGTAATGGCTACACCTTC
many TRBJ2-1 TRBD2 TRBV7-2 CASSLDFPLAGGYNEQFF TGTGCCAGCAGCTTAGATTTCCCGTTGGCGGGGGGCTACAATGAGCAGTTCTTC
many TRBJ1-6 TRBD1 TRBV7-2 CASSLVGTGEIWRPLHF TGTGCCAGCAGCTTAGTCGGGACAGGGGAAATCTGGCGACCCCTCCACTTT
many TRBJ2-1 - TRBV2 CATHWGNEQFF TGTGCCACCCATTGGGGTAATGAGCAGTTCTTC
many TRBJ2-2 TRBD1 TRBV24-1 CATSDLPGQGITGELFF TGTGCCACCAGTGATTTGCCCGGACAGGGAATCACCGGGGAGCTGTTTTTT
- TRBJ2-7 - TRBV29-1 CSVEGDGYYEQYF TGCAGCGTTGAAGGGGACGGGTACTACGAGCAGTACTTC
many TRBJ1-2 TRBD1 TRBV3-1 CASSQGDRGQGYTF TGTGCCAGCAGCCAAGGAGACAGGGGGCAAGGCTACACCTTC
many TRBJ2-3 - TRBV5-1 CASSLRIGGRIAPDTQYF TGCGCCAGCAGCTTGCGAATAGGAGGGAGAATCGCACCAGATACGCAGTATTTT
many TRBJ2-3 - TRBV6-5 CASSYKGVDTQYF TGTGCCAGCAGTTACAAGGGAGTTGATACGCAGTATTTT
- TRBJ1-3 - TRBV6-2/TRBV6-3 CASSYSGPGNTIYF TGTGCCAGCAGTTACAGCGGACCTGGAAACACCATATATTTT
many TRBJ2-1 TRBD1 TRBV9 CASSDRDRVANEQFF TGTGCCAGCAGCGACCGGGACAGGGTCGCCAATGAGCAGTTCTTC
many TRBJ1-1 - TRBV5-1 CASSPLTALNTEAFF TGCGCCAGCAGCCCTTTGACAGCCTTGAACACTGAAGCTTTCTTT